Listed below are T cell receptor beta chains from one sample, sequenced in a study of blood T cell repertoires in COVID-19. The assay was immunoSEQ multiplex PCR, and TCRdb's table has in-frame clones only and misses some. Here the sample spans under 140,000 clones, 85% to 90% being singletons. Sequenced: peripheral blood. The receptors were gathered from a woman aged 45-65 years with acute or convalescent COVID-19. Each CDR3 is given without its conserved first and last residue. D genes are given only for firm matches.

V gene: TRBV24-1
D gene: TRBD1
CDR3 protein: ATSPGQINQPQH

V gene: TRBV5-1
D gene: -
CDR3 protein: ASSPTAGSDGYT

V gene: TRBV6-7
D gene: -
CDR3 protein: ASSSLPDRRRAGANVLT

V gene: TRBV24-1
D gene: TRBD1
CDR3 protein: ATSDLGTGKTQY

V gene: TRBV7-2
D gene: TRBD1
CDR3 protein: ASSSRTGVYEQY

V gene: TRBV19
D gene: TRBD1
CDR3 protein: ASSKGQGRGTDTQY

V gene: TRBV10-1
D gene: TRBD2
CDR3 protein: ASSEGLAGGQQF

V gene: TRBV15
D gene: -
CDR3 protein: ATSRTTGYYTEAF

V gene: TRBV5-1
D gene: TRBD1
CDR3 protein: ASSLLGQVSYEQY

V gene: TRBV7-2
D gene: -
CDR3 protein: ASSLGIRTNTGELF

V gene: TRBV6-5
D gene: TRBD1
CDR3 protein: ATDRAGTEAF

V gene: TRBV19
D gene: TRBD2
CDR3 protein: ASSIKRGTGELF

V gene: TRBV28
D gene: -
CDR3 protein: ASSVQGTETQY

V gene: TRBV7-9
D gene: TRBD2
CDR3 protein: ASSYALTSGGSYNEQF

V gene: TRBV5-6
D gene: -
CDR3 protein: ASSSPAITSSRVFNEQF

V gene: TRBV13
D gene: TRBD1
CDR3 protein: ASSSGTALNTGELF

V gene: TRBV5-1
D gene: -
CDR3 protein: ASSIGLRTDTQY

V gene: TRBV28
D gene: TRBD1
CDR3 protein: ATSGGQETQETQY

V gene: TRBV5-1
D gene: TRBD2
CDR3 protein: ASSPTSGVNTGELF

V gene: TRBV24-1
D gene: TRBD2
CDR3 protein: ATSDLGVGTNIYEQY

V gene: TRBV5-1
D gene: TRBD2
CDR3 protein: ASRPERGELSEQF

V gene: TRBV15
D gene: TRBD2
CDR3 protein: ATSRAGGRDEQY

V gene: TRBV6-1
D gene: -
CDR3 protein: ASSEALIQPQH

V gene: TRBV5-5
D gene: TRBD1
CDR3 protein: ASSLDLPGQGRGYT

V gene: TRBV5-1
D gene: -
CDR3 protein: ASSLTGSSSGNTIY

V gene: TRBV5-1
D gene: -
CDR3 protein: ASSLADRSSGNTIY

V gene: TRBV6-5
D gene: -
CDR3 protein: ATQRNSYSNQPQH

V gene: TRBV25-1
D gene: TRBD1
CDR3 protein: ASSGGQPPYEQY

V gene: TRBV9
D gene: -
CDR3 protein: ASSTSPRRGNTEAF

V gene: TRBV19
D gene: -
CDR3 protein: ASSIWGRRNEQY

V gene: TRBV27
D gene: TRBD2
CDR3 protein: ASSARLAGGVETQY

V gene: TRBV18
D gene: TRBD2
CDR3 protein: ASSPTAGAGTGELF

V gene: TRBV18
D gene: TRBD1
CDR3 protein: ASSRDSPYEQY

V gene: TRBV5-1
D gene: -
CDR3 protein: ASSHRTAGANVLT

V gene: TRBV3-1/TRBV3-2
D gene: TRBD2
CDR3 protein: ASSLGTSGHTDTQY

V gene: TRBV11-3
D gene: -
CDR3 protein: ASSLIRGSSGELF

V gene: TRBV27
D gene: TRBD1
CDR3 protein: ASSSIRQGGNSPLH

V gene: TRBV7-2
D gene: TRBD2
CDR3 protein: ASSSGLADYNEQF

V gene: TRBV5-1
D gene: TRBD2
CDR3 protein: ASSLGPIVAGGLMTYEQY

V gene: TRBV14
D gene: TRBD2
CDR3 protein: ASSRKLGGTSGRRETQY

V gene: TRBV30
D gene: -
CDR3 protein: AWRSTANTGELF

V gene: TRBV11-2
D gene: TRBD2
CDR3 protein: ASSGRDTGELF

V gene: TRBV6-2/TRBV6-3
D gene: TRBD2
CDR3 protein: ASSYLAGRNEQF

V gene: TRBV11-1
D gene: -
CDR3 protein: ASSQTGRGPLNEQY

V gene: TRBV6-1
D gene: -
CDR3 protein: ASSDVSISLGSRGRF

V gene: TRBV7-2
D gene: TRBD1
CDR3 protein: ASRTGTGVGGTDTQY

V gene: TRBV27
D gene: TRBD2
CDR3 protein: ASTLAGGPTGELF

V gene: TRBV5-6
D gene: -
CDR3 protein: ASSKTRSRTPYNEQF